This T cell receptor (beta chain) was sequenced during a study of stem cell transplantation in POMP-related autoinflammatory disease. Overall study context: Defective thymoproteasomes were hypothesized to impair CD8+ T-cell positive selection. Overall study findings and caveats: PRAID patients trended toward lower TRB diversity and higher clonality in all analyzed T-cell subsets.

Measured with immunoSEQ multiplex PCR; TCRdb has only the in-frame clones, and not every one. The profile shows more than 25,000 clones, approximately 86% of them singletons. On this clone: Its specificity is not known.

The CDR3 has 17 amino acids. With 0 bases clipped from V and 4 bases from J, the junction kept 6 bases outside the gene matches. Per the germline V gene, CDR1 is SNHLY and CDR2 is FYNNEI. This TCR came from a human donor with POMP-related autoinflammation and immune dysregulation (PRAID). The gene calls are TRBV2 and TRBJ1-5, with 10 positions matching TRBD1. The sequenced sample was CD4+ T cells from PBMCs, obtained before stem cell transplantation. This CDR3 is CASSEALPGQGNQPQHF. CDR3 coding DNA: TGTGCCAGCAGTGAAGCCCTTCCGGGACAGGGGAATCAGCCCCAGCATTTT.